This T cell receptor beta chain was sequenced for a study of identical twins. This clonotype was seen only a few times. Its matching antigen is unknown. Study findings and constraints: Beta clonotypes that were abundant in cord blood contained fewer insertions, a pattern absent from memory repertoires.

This CDR3 is 15 amino acids long. Trimming at V came to 4 bases and at J to 2 bases, leaving 8 bases not matched to a gene. Germline V lookup: CDR1 SGHRS, CDR2 YFSETQ. A single record per CDR3 protein comes from TCRdb applying MiXCR to the 5' RACE reads. The repertoire includes about 480,000 distinct CDR3 sequences, 14% of them detected once, and over 0.5% sits in the top ten. These data were also filed under a second study, of yellow fever vaccine responses in identical twins.

The sequence was collected from a woman aged 18-29 years in good health. The chain is built from TRBV5-1 and TRBJ2-7, with TRBD1 identical over 8 bases. The sequenced sample consisted of CD4+ T cells sorted from blood. In DNA form, the CDR3 reads TGCGCCAGCAGCCTGACAGGGGATCCCCCCTACGAGCAGTACTTC. Translating it yields CASSLTGDPPYEQYF.